Included here is one T cell receptor (beta chain) sequence, with context. This sample stems from a study of blood T cell repertoires in COVID-19. Study details: The samples span acute and convalescent COVID-19 from the United States, Italy and Spain. PBMCs, B-cell-depleted T cells, or T cells provided the cDNA or gDNA that made up the material.

The germline V gene encodes CDR1 SGHVS and CDR2 FQNEAQ. The CDR3 length is 15 residues. V shed 7 bases and J 4 bases; nucleotides not matched to a gene: 9. Authors' methods: The assay estimated nucleated cells by amplifying reference gene primers. Here immunoSEQ multiplex PCR was the method, and the copy in TCRdb shows in-frame clones only, minus some. V, J and clone size were drawn from that table, and D and trimming were deduced from the DNA. The sample carries more than 85,000 clones, around 90% recorded once. Sequenced sample: peripheral blood. This clonotype was obtained from a human donor in a cohort sampled during active COVID-19. The rearrangement uses TRBV7-8 and TRBJ2-1; TRBD1 agrees at 8 bases. In DNA, the CDR3 is TGTGCCAGCACCCAGTACCGGGACAGGTACAATGAGCAGTTCTTC. It encodes CASTQYRDRYNEQFF.